The clone carrying this TCR beta chain was found a few times. Trimming removed 0 bases from V and 1 base from J, with 13 bases in between. The CDR3 runs to 17 residues. Germline V lookup: CDR1 DFQATT, CDR2 SNEGSKA (reference sequence). These data originate in a study of blood T cells in healthy people across ages. Next came a second PCR, run for about 6 to 11 cycles, which used a sample-barcoded 5' primer along with a J-beta primer mix. Each CDR3 protein is one row after TCRdb ran MiXCR on the 5' RACE reads. The sample carries about 1,600,000 distinct CDR3 sequences, approximately 40% recorded once. The gene calls are TRBV20-1 and TRBJ2-6; D is unclear. This TCR came from a woman between 18 and 30 years old in good health. The sequencing sample was made of blood. Here the CDR3 reads CSARDPRRVSGANVLTF. CDR3 in DNA: TGCAGTGCTAGAGATCCACGACGGGTATCTGGGGCCAACGTCCTGACTTTC.